This record concerns one TCR beta chain sequence. No antigen is known for it. Profiling relied on immunoSEQ multiplex PCR, and the TCRdb table lists in-frame clones only, not all of them. The repertoire holds about 50,000 clones, about 97% seen once, with around 0.6% in the top ten. These data are taken from a study of siplizumab effects on memory and regulatory T cells. Germline CDR1 and CDR2: SEHNR and FQNEAQ (reference sequence). With 3 bases removed from V and 0 bases from J, the gap between germline ends came to 15 bases. The CDR3 has 17 residues. Points from the study as a whole: Naive T cell populations appeared to exhibit greater diversity than memory cells and appeared to be major alloresponse contributors. Tracing alloreactive clones into unstimulated subsets worked for only a minor fraction of them. The study did not confirm that proliferating Tregs from siplizumab cultures were suppressive.

This TCR came from a human donor in good health. Source material: naive CD4+ T cells sorted from blood. The chain recombines TRBV7-9 with TRBJ2-4; the D gene is possibly TRBD1 (6 bases). The CDR3: CASSFPGTGLAKNIQYF. In nucleotides, the CDR3 is TGTGCCAGCAGCTTCCCTGGCACAGGGTTAGCCAAAAACATTCAGTACTTC.